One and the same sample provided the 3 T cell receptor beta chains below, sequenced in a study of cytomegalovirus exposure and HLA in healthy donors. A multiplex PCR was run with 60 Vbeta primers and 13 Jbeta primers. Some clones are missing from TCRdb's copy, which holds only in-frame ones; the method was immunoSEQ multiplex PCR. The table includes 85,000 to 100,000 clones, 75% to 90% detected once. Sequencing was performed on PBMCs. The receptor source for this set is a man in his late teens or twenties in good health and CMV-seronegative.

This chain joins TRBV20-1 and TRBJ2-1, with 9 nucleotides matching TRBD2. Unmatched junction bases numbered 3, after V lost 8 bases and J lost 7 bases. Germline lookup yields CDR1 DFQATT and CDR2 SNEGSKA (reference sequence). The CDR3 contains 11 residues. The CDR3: CSPTSGNEQFF. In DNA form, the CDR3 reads TGCAGTCCGACTAGCGGTAATGAGCAGTTCTTC.

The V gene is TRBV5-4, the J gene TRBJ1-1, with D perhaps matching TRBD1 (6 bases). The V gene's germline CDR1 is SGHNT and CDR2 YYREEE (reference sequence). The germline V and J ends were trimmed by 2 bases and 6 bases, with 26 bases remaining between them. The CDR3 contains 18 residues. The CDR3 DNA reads TGTGCCAGCAGCTTCGGGGCGCAGCAGGGGCGTAGAGCGGCTGAAGCTTTCTTT. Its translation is CASSFGAQQGRRAAEAFF.

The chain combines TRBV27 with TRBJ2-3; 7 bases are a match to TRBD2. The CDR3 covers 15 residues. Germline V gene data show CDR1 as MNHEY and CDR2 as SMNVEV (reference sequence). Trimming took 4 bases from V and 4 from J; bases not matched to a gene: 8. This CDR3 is CASSWMREGADTQYF. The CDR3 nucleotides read TGTGCCAGCAGTTGGATGAGGGAGGGAGCAGATACGCAGTATTTT.